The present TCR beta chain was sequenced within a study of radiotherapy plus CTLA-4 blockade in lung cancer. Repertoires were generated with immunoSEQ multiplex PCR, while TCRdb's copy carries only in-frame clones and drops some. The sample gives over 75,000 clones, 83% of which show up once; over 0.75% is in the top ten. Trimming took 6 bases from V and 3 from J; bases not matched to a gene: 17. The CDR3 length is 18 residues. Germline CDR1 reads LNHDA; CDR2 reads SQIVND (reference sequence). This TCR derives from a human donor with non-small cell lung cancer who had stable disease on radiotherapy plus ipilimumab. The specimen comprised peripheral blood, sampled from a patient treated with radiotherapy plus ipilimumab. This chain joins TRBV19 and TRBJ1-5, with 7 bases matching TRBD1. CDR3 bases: TGTGCCAGTAGCAAACCTCGAGGGACAGCGGATTTCAATCAGCCCCAGCATTTT. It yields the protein CASSKPRGTADFNQPQHF.